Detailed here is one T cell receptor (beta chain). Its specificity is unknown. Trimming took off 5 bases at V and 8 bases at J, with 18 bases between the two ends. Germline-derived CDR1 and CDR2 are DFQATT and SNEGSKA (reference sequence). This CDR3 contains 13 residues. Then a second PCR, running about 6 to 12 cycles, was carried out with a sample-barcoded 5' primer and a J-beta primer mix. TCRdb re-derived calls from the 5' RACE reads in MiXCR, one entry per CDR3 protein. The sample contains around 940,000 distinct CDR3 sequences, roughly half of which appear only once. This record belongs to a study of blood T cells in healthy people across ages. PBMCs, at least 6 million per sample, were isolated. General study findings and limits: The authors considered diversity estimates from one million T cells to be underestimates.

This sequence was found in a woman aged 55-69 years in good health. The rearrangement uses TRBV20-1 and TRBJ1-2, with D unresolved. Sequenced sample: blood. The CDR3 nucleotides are TGCAGTGCTTCACGGGAGGGTGTTGGCGGCTACACCTTC. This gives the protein CSASREGVGGYTF.